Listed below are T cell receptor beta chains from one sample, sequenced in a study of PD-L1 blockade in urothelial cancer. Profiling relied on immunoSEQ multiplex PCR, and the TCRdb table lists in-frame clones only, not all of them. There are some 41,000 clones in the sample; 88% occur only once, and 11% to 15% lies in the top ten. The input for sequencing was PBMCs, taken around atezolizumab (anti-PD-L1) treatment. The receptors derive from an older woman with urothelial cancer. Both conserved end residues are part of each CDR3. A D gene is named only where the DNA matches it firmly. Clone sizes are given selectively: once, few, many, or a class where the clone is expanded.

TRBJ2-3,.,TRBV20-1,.,CSAHSGDTQYF,TGCAGTGCCCATTCCGGGGATACGCAGTATTTT
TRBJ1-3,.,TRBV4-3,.,CASSQVGGLGNTIYF,TGCGCCAGCAGCCAGGTGGGAGGGCTGGGAAACACCATATATTTT
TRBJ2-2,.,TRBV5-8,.,CASSFGQLNTGELFF,TGTGCCAGCAGCTTTGGGCAGTTGAACACCGGGGAGCTGTTTTTT
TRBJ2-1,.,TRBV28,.,CASSRAGSFTYNEQFF,TGTGCCAGCAGCCGGGCAGGGTCTTTTACTTACAATGAGCAGTTCTTC
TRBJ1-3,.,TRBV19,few,CASSTAGNTIYF,TGTGCCAGTAGCACAGCTGGAAACACCATATATTTT
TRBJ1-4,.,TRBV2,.,CASSPGTSREKLFF,TGTGCCAGCAGTCCCGGGACATCTCGGGAAAAACTGTTTTTT
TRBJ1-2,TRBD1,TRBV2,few,CASIGQGYGYTF,TGTGCCAGCATCGGACAGGGCTATGGCTACACCTTC
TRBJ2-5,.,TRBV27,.,CASSPPPPGETQYF,TGTGCCAGCAGTCCTCCGCCTCCGGGGGAGACCCAGTACTTC
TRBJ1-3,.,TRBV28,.,CASSFLASSGNTIYF,TGTGCCAGCAGTTTCCTGGCCTCCTCTGGAAACACCATATATTTT
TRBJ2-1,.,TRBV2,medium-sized,CASNQGNEQFF,TGTGCCAGCAATCAGGGAAATGAGCAGTTCTTC
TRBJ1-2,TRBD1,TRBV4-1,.,CASSHDREVYGYTF,TGCGCCAGCAGCCACGACAGGGAGGTCTATGGCTACACCTTC
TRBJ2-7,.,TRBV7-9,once,CASSPIGDTNSYEQYF,TGTGCCAGCAGCCCCATCGGGGACACAAACTCCTACGAGCAGTACTTC
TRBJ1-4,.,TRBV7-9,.,CASSSSQVWEKLFF,TGTGCCAGCAGCTCCTCACAAGTCTGGGAAAAACTGTTTTTT
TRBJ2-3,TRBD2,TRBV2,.,CASSEALGTRSRTDTQYF,TGTGCCAGCAGTGAAGCTTTAGGGACTAGATCCCGCACAGATACGCAGTATTTT
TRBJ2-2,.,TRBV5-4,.,CASSLEAWTGELFF,TGTGCCAGCAGCTTGGAAGCGTGGACCGGGGAGCTGTTTTTT
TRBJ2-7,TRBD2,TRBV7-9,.,CASSLALLAGVGEQYF,TGTGCCAGCAGCTTAGCGTTGCTAGCGGGGGTTGGCGAGCAGTACTTC
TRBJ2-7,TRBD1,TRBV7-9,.,CASSQQGPSYEQYF,TGTGCCAGCAGCCAACAGGGGCCCTCCTACGAGCAGTACTTC
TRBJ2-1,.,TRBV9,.,CASSGGGPGRGIRDEQFF,TGTGCCAGCAGCGGGGGGGGGCCAGGGAGAGGGATTAGGGATGAGCAGTTCTTC
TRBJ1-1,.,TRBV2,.,CASSEEGDTEAFF,TGTGCCAGCAGTGAAGAGGGGGACACTGAAGCTTTCTTT